The 15 T cell receptor beta chains below were found in one sample sequenced in a study of blood T cells in healthy people across ages (dated by TCRdb to between 2014 and 2017). Library preparation was by 5' RACE. The data were produced on an Illumina HiSeq 2500. A second PCR of about 7 to 12 cycles was run with a J-beta primer mix and a sample-barcoded 5' primer. The public reads were reprocessed in TCRdb via fastp at Q25 and MiXCR, keeping in-frame beta chains. Under each unique CDR3 protein, matching rows form one entry showing the most common genes and DNA. For this sample the table gives around 1,000,000 distinct CDR3 sequences, of which about 23% were detected only once. The ten biggest clones cover approximately 0.79% of the sample. The data also belong to a second study, concerning T cells of mothers and their children.

The sample consisted of blood. All receptors derive from a girl under 10 years old in good health.

This chain joins TRBV25-1 and TRBJ2-7; D is uncertain. The CDR3 is 11 amino acids. Trimming pared 3 bases from V and 7 bases from J, leaving 7 bases between. Per the germline V gene, CDR1 is MGHDK and CDR2 is SYGVNS. The DNA for the CDR3 is TGTGCCAGCAGTGACGTTGGGGAGCAGTACTTC. Its translation: CASSDVGEQYF.

This clonotype occurred a few times. J is TRBJ2-5 and V is TRBV14; TRBD1 is a possible D gene (5 bases). V was pared by 0 bases and J by 4 bases, with 18 bases between. The CDR3 spans 17 residues. Germline CDR1 and CDR2: SGHDN and FVKESK. CDR3 region: CASSQDLRQSYVETQYF. CDR3 sequence (DNA): TGTGCCAGCAGCCAAGATCTGAGACAGAGCTACGTAGAGACCCAGTACTTC. Filled out from reference TRBV14 and TRBJ2-5, the complete variable domain reads EAGVTQFPSHSVIEKGQTVTLRCDPISGHDNLYWYRRVMGKEIKFLLHFVKESKQDESGMPNNRFLAERTGGTYSTLKVQPAELEDSGVYFCASSQDLRQSYVETQYFGPGTRLLVL.

This clonotype was recorded a few times. A much larger clone is a single base away; this may be a read error. The chain couples TRBV6-5 to TRBJ2-7; 8 bases are shared with TRBD2. V was pared by 6 bases and J by 5 bases, with 6 bases of the junction left unmatched. The CDR3 spans 13 residues. The germline gives CDR1 MNHEY, CDR2 SVGAGI. In nucleotides, the CDR3 is TGTGCCAGCAGCATGGGACTAGTGAACGAGCAGTACTTC. Encoded protein: CASSMGLVNEQYF.

This clonotype was detected only a few times. CDR3: CASSQVPGQGSGSYEQYF. The CDR3 DNA reads TGCGCCAGCAGCCAAGTCCCGGGACAGGGGTCCGGGTCCTACGAGCAGTACTTC. The J gene is TRBJ2-5, the V gene TRBV4-1, with 10 bases aligning to TRBD1. The J call may be mistaken, given a closer DNA end match to TRBJ2-7. CDR1 and CDR2 from the germline V gene are MGHRA and YSYEKL. The CDR3 contains 18 residues.

CDR3 amino acids: CASSLNDVQIGYTF. CDR3 bases: TGTGCCAGCAGCTTAAATGACGTGCAGATTGGCTACACCTTC. V usage is TRBV7-9 and J usage is TRBJ1-2; D ambiguous. The length of the CDR3 is 14 residues. Germline lookup yields CDR1 SEHNR and CDR2 FQNEAQ (reference sequence). Trimming stripped 2 bases from V and 7 bases from J, with 14 bases between. Using reference TRBV7-9 and TRBJ1-2 for the parts outside the CDR3, the full variable domain is DTGVSQNPRHKITKRGQNVTFRCDPISEHNRLYWYRQTLGQGPEFLTYFQNEAQLEKSRLLSDRFSAERPKGSFSTLEIQRTEQGDSAMYLCASSLNDVQIGYTFGSGTRLTVV.

The chain joins TRBV7-8 to TRBJ2-7; 8 bases agree with TRBD2. V dropped 5 bases and J dropped 1; count of bases not matched to a gene: 7. Germline CDR1 and CDR2: SGHVS and FQNEAQ. The CDR3 length is 15 residues. The CDR3, as DNA: TGTGCCAGCAGCCCCAGCGGGAGTGGGTCCTACGAGCAGTACTTC. This encodes CASSPSGSGSYEQYF.

The chain recombines TRBV6-5 with TRBJ2-1, with D maybe TRBD2 (5 bases). The CDR3 is 14 residues long. The ends were cut back, 2 bases at V and 2 bases at J, with 7 bases in the middle. Germline V gene sequence: CDR1 MNHEY, CDR2 SVGAGI. The CDR3, as DNA: TGTGCCAGCAGTTACCGGACTGCCTACAATGAGCAGTTCTTC. Encoded protein: CASSYRTAYNEQFF.

This clonotype was observed a single time. The chain combines TRBV14 with TRBJ2-5; D assignment may be TRBD1 or TRBD2 (5 bases each). V dropped 6 bases and J dropped 5 bases, with 13 bases sitting between them. Germline CDR1 reads SGHDN; CDR2 reads FVKESK. There are 13 residues in the CDR3. The DNA of the CDR3 is TGTGCCAGCAGTCTGTGGGGGTGGGAGACCCAGTACTTC. It translates to CASSLWGWETQYF.

This clonotype was counted a few times. V gene TRBV15 combines with J gene TRBJ2-1; no clear D gene. With the DNA end fitting TRBJ2-5 better, the J assignment may be wrong. The germline CDR1 and CDR2 sequences are LNHNV and YYDKDF (reference sequence). The CDR3 spans 12 residues. The CDR3 protein is CATSGLEETQYF. CDR3 nucleotide sequence: TGTGCCACCAGCGGTTTAGAAGAGACCCAGTACTTC.

The chain couples TRBV2 to TRBJ2-3; a possible D gene is TRBD1 (7 bases). The CDR3 totals 14 residues. CDR1 and CDR2 from the germline V gene are SNHLY and FYNNEI. V gave up 11 bases and J gave up 5 bases, with 20 bases separating them. In nucleotides, the CDR3 is TGTGCCGGCCGCGACAGGGACTGGGGAGATACGCAGTATTTT. Its protein product is CAGRDRDWGDTQYF.

Only one count was recorded for this clonotype. This chain uses TRBV5-1 with TRBJ2-1; D possibly corresponds to TRBD2 (5 bases). Germline CDR1 is SGHRS and CDR2 is YFSETQ. V lost 5 bases to trimming and J lost 7 bases, with 16 bases between them. The CDR3 is made up of 14 amino acids. Written as DNA, the CDR3 is TGCGCCAGCAGTAGGACTCCCTCTCAGAATGAGCAGTTCTTC. Protein: CASSRTPSQNEQFF.

The chain joins TRBV28 to TRBJ2-7; TRBD2 matches 14 bases. CDR3 length: 16 amino acids. The V gene's germline CDR1 is MDHEN and CDR2 SYDVKM. V shed 6 bases, J shed 2 bases, and the junction held 6 bases outside the gene matches. CDR3 DNA: TGTGCCAGCAGCTACGGGACTAGCGGGAGACCCTACGAGCAGTACTTC. Its protein is CASSYGTSGRPYEQYF.

This chain links TRBV7-9 with TRBJ2-2, with D perhaps matching TRBD1 (6 bases). The CDR3 has 13 amino acids. Germline V CDR1 and CDR2: SEHNR, FQNEAQ (reference sequence). Deletions cut 5 bases from V and 6 bases from J, with 10 bases between. CDR3 sequence: CASSPQGPGELFF. The CDR3 DNA follows: TGTGCCAGCAGCCCACAGGGTCCCGGGGAGCTGTTTTTT.

This clonotype turned up a few times. The genes are TRBV29-1 and TRBJ2-5; no reliable D call. The germline V gene has CDR1 SQVTM and CDR2 ANQGSEA. The CDR3 has 13 amino acids. Trimming pared 2 bases from V and 7 bases from J, leaving 14 bases between. The CDR3 region has the DNA TGCAGCGTTGAAAGACGGCTGGATTCGACCCAGTACTTC. Residues: CSVERRLDSTQYF.

About this clonotype itself: The germline gene is not matched at one end of the junction; a read error may be the cause. The chain joins TRBV29-1 to TRBJ2-3; TRBD2 matches at 11 bases. The CDR3 runs 13 residues. Germline loops: CDR1 SQVTM, CDR2 ANQGSEA. The CDR3 is CSGRTSGWDMQYF. In nucleotides, the CDR3 is TGCAGCGGAAGGACTAGCGGGTGGGATATGCAGTATTTT.